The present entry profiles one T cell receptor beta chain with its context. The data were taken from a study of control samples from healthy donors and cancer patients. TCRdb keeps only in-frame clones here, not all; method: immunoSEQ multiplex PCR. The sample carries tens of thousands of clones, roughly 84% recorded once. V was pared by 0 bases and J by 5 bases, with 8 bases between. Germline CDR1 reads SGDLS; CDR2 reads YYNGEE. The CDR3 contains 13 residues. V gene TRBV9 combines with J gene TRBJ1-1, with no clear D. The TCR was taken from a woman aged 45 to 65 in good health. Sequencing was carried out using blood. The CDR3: CASSVEFGTEAFF. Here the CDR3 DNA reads TGTGCCAGCAGCGTAGAGTTCGGGACTGAAGCTTTCTTT.